This record covers a single TCR beta chain. Its antigen is unidentified. This entry is derived from a study of type 1 regulatory T cells. Study-wide context: T-allo10 is a Tr1-enriched, alloantigen-specific CD4 T cell product made in vitro.

MiXCR was run by TCRdb on the reads, yielding one entry per CDR3 protein. The table includes tens of thousands of distinct CDR3 sequences, under 25% detected once. Study-wide results and limits: Tr1 cells had a more restricted TCR repertoire than non-Tr1 cells.

Germline lookup yields CDR1 SEHNR and CDR2 FQNEAQ (reference sequence). Trimming took 4 bases from V and 4 from J; bases not matched to a gene: 7. This CDR3 is 15 amino acids long. The chain is built from TRBV7-9 and TRBJ1-5; 7 bases fit TRBD1. The receptor was isolated from a human donor in good health. Sequenced material: cultured type 1 regulatory T (Tr1) cells, either the whole culture or a sorted fraction (not recorded which). CDR3 amino acids: CASSSGTAGNQPQHF. The CDR3 nucleotides read TGTGCCAGCAGCTCCGGGACAGCGGGTAATCAGCCCCAGCATTTT.